This is a list of T cell receptor beta chains from one sample in a study of blood T cell repertoires in COVID-19. Using immunoSEQ multiplex PCR, the repertoire was profiled, and TCRdb retains in-frame clones only, with some absent. Here the sample spans around 150,000 clones, approximately 83% being singletons. The sequenced sample was peripheral blood. The receptors derive from a man in his fifties or sixties with acute or convalescent COVID-19. Both conserved end residues are trimmed from each CDR3. Fields, in order: J gene, D gene, V gene, CDR3 protein. The D gene is left open where the match is weak.

j_gene: TRBJ2-3
d_gene: TRBD2
v_gene: TRBV3-1/TRBV3-2
CDR3aa: ASSFTSGRTDTQY

j_gene: TRBJ2-1
d_gene: -
v_gene: TRBV19
CDR3aa: ASSMFGGLDNEQF

j_gene: TRBJ1-1
d_gene: TRBD1
v_gene: TRBV5-1
CDR3aa: ASRSGTAANTEAF

j_gene: TRBJ1-6
d_gene: -
v_gene: TRBV5-8
CDR3aa: ASRVGTNSPLH

j_gene: TRBJ1-5
d_gene: -
v_gene: TRBV2
CDR3aa: ASRPGIYSNQPQH

j_gene: TRBJ1-6
d_gene: -
v_gene: TRBV28
CDR3aa: ASSFGYNSPLH

j_gene: TRBJ2-7
d_gene: -
v_gene: TRBV5-1
CDR3aa: ASTRTASGTGNEQY

j_gene: TRBJ2-2
d_gene: TRBD1
v_gene: TRBV5-1
CDR3aa: ASSSPGTGRTGELF

j_gene: TRBJ2-3
d_gene: TRBD1
v_gene: TRBV28
CDR3aa: ASLDRATDTQY

j_gene: TRBJ2-3
d_gene: TRBD2
v_gene: TRBV11-2
CDR3aa: ASSLGGGTDTQY

j_gene: TRBJ1-1
d_gene: -
v_gene: TRBV18
CDR3aa: ASSPGARGWTEAF

j_gene: TRBJ1-2
d_gene: -
v_gene: TRBV12-3/TRBV12-4
CDR3aa: ASTTGRGRGYT

j_gene: TRBJ2-7
d_gene: TRBD1
v_gene: TRBV30
CDR3aa: AWERDSNYEQY

j_gene: TRBJ2-3
d_gene: TRBD1
v_gene: TRBV24-1
CDR3aa: ATSPRDRGTDTQY

j_gene: TRBJ1-1
d_gene: TRBD1
v_gene: TRBV30
CDR3aa: AWSVSRGIIPEAF

j_gene: TRBJ2-1
d_gene: TRBD2
v_gene: TRBV24-1
CDR3aa: ATSDPTSGSLDEQF

j_gene: TRBJ1-2
d_gene: -
v_gene: TRBV4-1
CDR3aa: ASSQDRKRRSPNYGYT

j_gene: TRBJ1-1
d_gene: -
v_gene: TRBV5-5
CDR3aa: ASSLRSGTEAF

j_gene: TRBJ2-5
d_gene: -
v_gene: TRBV7-9
CDR3aa: ASSLSAATGTQY

j_gene: TRBJ2-7
d_gene: TRBD2
v_gene: TRBV5-1
CDR3aa: ASSLDLGRAYEQY

j_gene: TRBJ2-2
d_gene: -
v_gene: TRBV11-3
CDR3aa: ASKQGRDTGELF

j_gene: TRBJ2-6
d_gene: -
v_gene: TRBV25-1
CDR3aa: ASSPFFTGANVLT

j_gene: TRBJ1-1
d_gene: TRBD1
v_gene: TRBV28
CDR3aa: ATDRGMSGTEAF

j_gene: TRBJ1-2
d_gene: TRBD1
v_gene: TRBV19
CDR3aa: ASSMGQRNYGYT

j_gene: TRBJ2-2
d_gene: -
v_gene: TRBV7-3
CDR3aa: ASSLRWGADTGELF

j_gene: TRBJ2-7
d_gene: TRBD1
v_gene: TRBV28
CDR3aa: ASGDRAYEQY

j_gene: TRBJ2-7
d_gene: TRBD1
v_gene: TRBV27
CDR3aa: ASSFSGQGPPEQY

j_gene: TRBJ2-2
d_gene: -
v_gene: TRBV5-6
CDR3aa: ASSSRALAPTGELF

j_gene: TRBJ1-2
d_gene: -
v_gene: TRBV29-1
CDR3aa: SAGSGVPSGYT

j_gene: TRBJ2-1
d_gene: TRBD2
v_gene: TRBV5-1
CDR3aa: ASRDTSGSHEQF

j_gene: TRBJ1-6
d_gene: -
v_gene: TRBV28
CDR3aa: ASSQSQGENSPLH

j_gene: TRBJ2-2
d_gene: -
v_gene: TRBV3-1/TRBV3-2
CDR3aa: ASSLGGAGTGELF

j_gene: TRBJ2-3
d_gene: TRBD1
v_gene: TRBV4-1
CDR3aa: ASSQDGTGAHDTQY

j_gene: TRBJ1-5
d_gene: -
v_gene: TRBV30
CDR3aa: AWSPGNNQPQH

j_gene: TRBJ1-2
d_gene: -
v_gene: TRBV5-1
CDR3aa: ASSPEGFNYGYT